What follows is one T cell receptor beta chain and its context. This CDR3 comprises 14 residues. Trimming pared 3 bases from V and 5 bases from J, leaving 13 bases between. Germline assignment: CDR1 SNHLY and CDR2 FYNNEI. In the study's own analysis: Amplification of reference gene primers was used by the study to estimate nucleated cell counts. Profiled with immunoSEQ multiplex PCR; TCRdb holds only in-frame clones, not every one. V and J calls and clone size come straight from that table; D and trimming were deduced from the DNA. The table has 90,000 or so clones, around 88% seen once. This sample is drawn from a study of blood T cell repertoires in COVID-19. For the study at large: PBMCs, B-cell-depleted T cells, or T cells were the source of the cDNA or gDNA that made up the material.

Sequenced material: peripheral blood. This TCR derives from a man at least 80 years old with active or convalescent COVID-19. The rearrangement uses TRBV2 and TRBJ1-2; D gene ambiguous. The CDR3: CASSEPPGSYGYTF. The CDR3, as DNA: TGTGCCAGCAGTGAGCCCCCGGGATCTTATGGCTACACCTTC.